Listed below are T cell receptor beta chains from one sample, sequenced in a study of metastatic and nonmetastatic thyroid tumors. TCRdb re-called the PCR reads through MiXCR. The sample carries roughly 83,000 clones, under 15% recorded once. Sequencing was carried out using blood. The receptor set was obtained from a female donor with papillary thyroid cancer or a benign thyroid nodule (not recorded which). Some clones in this sample may be carry-over from other donors' samples. Both conserved end residues are part of each CDR3. The D gene is left open where the match is weak. Where a row states a size, it is once, few, many or the class of an expanded clone; other rows omit it.

d_call	v_call	j_call	cdr3_length	clone_size	cdr3_aa	cdr3_nt
-	TRBV6-1	TRBJ1-5	12	many	CASFTGSGPQHF	TGTGCCAGCTTTACAGGATCTGGGCCCCAGCATTTT
-	TRBV19	TRBJ1-5	14	few	CASSIGDMRQPRHF	TGTGCCAGTAGTATAGGGGACATGCGTCAGCCCCGGCATTTT
-	TRBV19	TRBJ1-1	14	-	CASRSTETRAEAFF	TGTGCCAGTAGATCTACAGAGACCAGGGCTGAAGCTTTCTTT
-	TRBV7-9	TRBJ2-2	15	many	CASSISGRNTGELFF	TGTGCCAGCAGTATATCAGGCCGGAACACCGGGGAGCTGTTTTTT
-	TRBV12-3/TRBV12-4	TRBJ1-1	13	many	CASVGVRNTEAFF	TGTGCCAGTGTGGGGGTGAGGAACACTGAAGCTTTCTTT
-	TRBV2	TRBJ2-1	15	many	CASSRAVGVDNEQFF	TGTGCCAGCAGTAGAGCGGTCGGGGTGGACAATGAGCAGTTCTTC
-	TRBV10-3	TRBJ1-5	12	many	CATSQPNQPQHF	TGTGCCACCTCTCAGCCGAATCAGCCCCAGCATTTT
-	TRBV19	TRBJ1-3	13	many	CASSQTYGNTIYF	TGTGCCAGTAGTCAAACATATGGAAACACCATATATTTT
-	TRBV11-3	TRBJ2-5	13	-	CASSFGLQETQYF	TGTGCCAGCAGCTTCGGGCTCCAAGAGACCCAGTACTTC
-	TRBV3-1	TRBJ2-1	18	-	CASSLPFRGGGPDNEQFF	TGTGCCAGCAGCCTCCCGTTTAGGGGGGGGGGGCCGGACAATGAGCAGTTCTTC
TRBD1	TRBV9	TRBJ1-2	12	many	CASRGQYYGYTF	TGTGCCAGCAGGGGACAGTACTATGGCTACACCTTC
-	TRBV9	TRBJ1-3	14	few	CASSQVFYGNTIYF	TGTGCCAGCAGCCAGGTGTTCTATGGAAACACCATATATTTT
-	TRBV6-1	TRBJ2-7	14	many	CASSVGGAVYEQYF	TGTGCCAGCAGTGTTGGGGGGGCGGTTTACGAGCAGTACTTC
-	TRBV20-1	TRBJ1-5	15	many	CSARRGAPGLEPQHF	TGCAGTGCTAGACGGGGGGCGCCGGGGTTGGAGCCCCAGCATTTT
-	TRBV28	TRBJ2-5	12	many	CASQGRRKTQYF	TGTGCCAGCCAGGGACGGAGAAAGACCCAGTACTTC
-	TRBV27	TRBJ2-4	14	few	CASSHVQVGDIQYF	TGTGCCAGCAGTCACGTACAGGTTGGGGACATTCAGTACTTC
TRBD1	TRBV6-1	TRBJ1-6	15	many	CASSPGGTGQSPLHF	TGTGCCAGCAGCCCCGGGGGGACAGGACAATCACCCCTCCACTTT
TRBD2	TRBV6-1	TRBJ2-1	15	few	CAGSGSGGPFNDQFF	TGTGCCGGCAGTGGTAGCGGGGGGCCCTTCAATGATCAGTTCTTC
-	TRBV28	TRBJ2-7	15	-	CASSLKFTGIYEQYF	TGTGCCAGCAGTTTAAAATTTACAGGGATCTACGAGCAGTACTTC
-	TRBV28	TRBJ1-5	16	many	CASSLPGGRSNQPQHF	TGTGCCAGCAGTTTACCGGGGGGCAGAAGCAATCAGCCCCAGCATTTT
TRBD2	TRBV6-5	TRBJ2-7	13	few	CASSWTRANEQYF	TGTGCCAGCAGTTGGACTAGGGCAAACGAGCAGTACTTC
TRBD2	TRBV20-1	TRBJ2-2	16	many	CSAPEAGVVGTGELFF	TGCAGTGCCCCTGAAGCGGGGGTTGTTGGCACCGGGGAGCTGTTTTTT
-	TRBV20-1	TRBJ2-7	13	many	CSARDGRSYEQYF	TGCAGTGCTAGAGATGGCAGGTCCTACGAGCAGTACTTC
-	TRBV5-4	TRBJ2-7	14	-	CASSFDNSRYEQYF	TGTGCCAGCAGCTTTGATAATAGCCGCTACGAGCAGTACTTC
-	TRBV9	TRBJ2-2	14	many	CASSVGQTTGELFF	TGTGCCAGCAGCGTAGGCCAGACGACCGGGGAGCTGTTTTTT
-	TRBV28	TRBJ1-2	12	many	CASSLGLGGYTF	TGTGCCAGCAGTTTAGGCTTAGGGGGCTACACCTTC
-	TRBV6-1	TRBJ1-1	16	many	CASSRDDWRWNTEAFF	TGTGCCAGCAGCCGGGACGACTGGAGATGGAACACTGAAGCTTTCTTT
TRBD1	TRBV7-8	TRBJ2-7	13	-	CASSSGTGSGQYF	TGTGCCAGCAGCTCCGGGACAGGTTCCGGCCAGTACTTC
TRBD2	TRBV4-2	TRBJ2-3	19	many	CASSPGVQAGGRKSDTQYF	TGTGCCAGCAGCCCGGGCGTACAAGCGGGGGGGCGTAAATCAGATACGCAGTATTTT
-	TRBV20-1	TRBJ1-5	13	many	CSASGGPNQPQHF	TGCAGTGCTAGCGGGGGCCCCAATCAGCCCCAGCATTTT
-	TRBV7-2	TRBJ2-7	15	many	CASSFRDIRTYEQYF	TGTGCCAGCAGCTTCCGGGACATCCGAACCTACGAGCAGTACTTC